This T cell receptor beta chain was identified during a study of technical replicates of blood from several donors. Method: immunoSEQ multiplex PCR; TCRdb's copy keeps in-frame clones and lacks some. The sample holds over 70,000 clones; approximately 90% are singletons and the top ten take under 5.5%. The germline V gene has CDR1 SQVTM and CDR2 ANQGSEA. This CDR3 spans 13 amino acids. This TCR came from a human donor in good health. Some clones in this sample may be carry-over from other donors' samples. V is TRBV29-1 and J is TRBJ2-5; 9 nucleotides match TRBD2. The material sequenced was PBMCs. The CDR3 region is CTIWASGKETQYF. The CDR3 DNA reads TGCACCATATGGGCTAGCGGGAAAGAGACCCAGTACTTC.